This entry lists 30 T cell receptor beta chains sequenced from one sample in a study of shared clonotypes between healthy human individuals. Produced via immunoSEQ multiplex PCR; TCRdb's table is partial and in-frame only. The repertoire has a few million clones, 85% to 95% of them found once; the top ten carry around 0.38%. The material sequenced was naive CD4+ T cells from PBMCs. Subset: CD45RA+ positively selected. The receptors here all came from a man between 18 and 29 years old in good health. Some clones in this sample may be carry-over from other donors' samples.

The chain combines TRBV29-1 with TRBJ2-2, with D maybe TRBD1 (5 bases). V shed 3 bases and J shed 1 base, with 6 bases lying between them. The CDR3 spans 13 residues. Germline V lookup: CDR1 SQVTM, CDR2 ANQGSEA. CDR3 nucleotide sequence: TGCAGCGTTGACGGACAGAACACCGGGGAGCTGTTTTTT. It codes for CSVDGQNTGELFF.

The V gene is TRBV6-5, the J gene TRBJ1-1, with TRBD1 matching over 9 bases. Germline CDR1 and CDR2: MNHEY and SVGAGI. The V and J ends lost 6 bases and 7 bases, in that order; junction bases with no gene match: 6. CDR3 length: 13 amino acids. This CDR3 reads CASRRTGVSEAFF. The CDR3 DNA is TGTGCCAGCAGAAGGACAGGGGTTAGTGAAGCTTTCTTT.

The CDR3, as DNA: TGCGCCAGCAGCCAAGGCACAGGGGGTGGAGGCAATCAGCCCCAGCATTTT. Residues: CASSQGTGGGGNQPQHF. The chain is built from TRBV4-1 and TRBJ1-5; TRBD1 matches 8 bases. Unmatched junction bases numbered 7, after V lost 1 base and J lost 2 bases. The CDR3 length is 17 residues. Germline V gene sequence: CDR1 MGHRA, CDR2 YSYEKL.

The chain is built from TRBV18 and TRBJ2-5, with 8 bases lining up with TRBD1. The V and J ends lost 1 base and 5 bases, in that order; junction bases with no gene match: 6. CDR1 and CDR2 from the germline V gene are KGHSH and LQKENI. The CDR3 extends over 15 amino acids. CDR3 residues: CASSPRAGGTETQYF. The CDR3, as DNA: TGTGCCAGCTCACCACGGGCAGGGGGCACGGAGACCCAGTACTTC. The full variable domain, in which reference TRBV18 and TRBJ2-5 provide the parts outside the CDR3, is NAGVMQNPRHLVRRRGQEARLRCSPMKGHSHVYWYRQLPEEGLKFMVYLQKENIIDESGMPKERFSAEFPKEGPSILRIQQVVRGDSAAYFCASSPRAGGTETQYFGPGTRLLVL.

The CDR3 region has the DNA TGTGCCAGCAGCGCAGTAGGGCCTACCTACGAGCAGTACTTC. Its protein is CASSAVGPTYEQYF. The chain has TRBV11-2 and TRBJ2-7; D is unresolved. CDR1 is SGHAT, CDR2 FQNNGV, per germline. The V end was cut by 5 bases, the J end by 2 bases, with 13 bases between. The CDR3 consists of 14 residues.

The chain couples TRBV19 to TRBJ1-2; 8 nucleotides agree with TRBD1. This CDR3 contains 16 residues. After removal of 5 bases from V and 5 bases from J, the junction contained 13 bases not matched to a gene. CDR1 LNHDA and CDR2 SQIVND come from the germline V gene (reference sequence). CDR3 loop: CASSPPEDRVRYGYTF. The CDR3 region has the DNA TGTGCCAGTAGTCCCCCAGAGGACAGGGTTCGGTATGGCTACACCTTC.

J is TRBJ2-5 and V is TRBV29-1; TRBD2 matches at 8 bases. This CDR3 is 14 amino acids long. After removal of 8 bases from V and 5 bases from J, the junction contained 13 bases not matched to a gene. The germline V gene encodes CDR1 SQVTM and CDR2 ANQGSEA. CDR3: CSLGPSGGGETQYF. CDR3 in DNA: TGCAGCCTGGGGCCTAGCGGCGGGGGGGAGACCCAGTACTTC.

The chain employs TRBV10-3 and TRBJ2-1, with D tentatively TRBD1 (6 bases). The germline CDR1 and CDR2 sequences are ENHRY and SYGVKD. This CDR3 has 14 residues. V lost 10 bases to trimming and J lost 4 bases, with 17 bases between them. The DNA of the CDR3 is TGTGCCACCAAAGAACAGGGCCCGTACAATGAGCAGTTCTTC. Its protein product is CATKEQGPYNEQFF.

This chain uses TRBV9 with TRBJ2-3, with 7 nucleotides matching TRBD2. CDR3 length: 15 amino acids. In germline, CDR1 is SGDLS, CDR2 YYNGEE. V was pared by 0 bases and J by 2 bases, with 3 bases of the junction left unmatched. The CDR3 reads CASSVDAGATDTQYF. The DNA for the CDR3 is TGTGCCAGCAGCGTAGATGCGGGAGCCACAGATACGCAGTATTTT.

The V and J genes are TRBV5-1 and TRBJ2-3; 10 positions agree with TRBD2. Trimming at V came to 2 bases and at J to 2 bases, leaving 8 bases not matched to a gene. This CDR3 spans 17 amino acids. Germline V gives CDR1 SGHRS, CDR2 YFSETQ. CDR3 in amino acids: CASSFGVAGGITDTQYF. The CDR3 DNA is TGCGCCAGCAGCTTCGGGGTAGCGGGAGGTATCACAGATACGCAGTATTTT.

The chain couples TRBV29-1 to TRBJ2-7; 9 nucleotides agree with TRBD2. Unmatched junction bases numbered 9, after V lost 4 bases and J lost 5 bases. The CDR3 runs 14 residues. Germline assignment: CDR1 SQVTM and CDR2 ANQGSEA. The CDR3 nucleotides read TGCAGCGTTGGAAATAGACTAGCGGTCCACGAGCAGTACTTC. It codes for CSVGNRLAVHEQYF.

This clone was picked up one time. The chain is built from TRBV11-2 and TRBJ2-5; D remains ambiguous. Germline CDR1 and CDR2: SGHAT and FQNNGV. This CDR3 region has 11 residues. V lost 1 base and J 7 bases, leaving 4 bases between the germline ends. The CDR3 bases are TGTGCCAGCAGCTTAGTGGGGACCCAGTACTTC. The encoded protein is CASSLVGTQYF. The full variable domain, in which reference TRBV11-2 and TRBJ2-5 provide the parts outside the CDR3, is EAGVAQSPRYKIIEKRQSVAFWCNPISGHATLYWYQQILGQGPKLLIQFQNNGVVDDSQLPKDRFSAERLKGVDSTLKIQPAKLEDSAVYLCASSLVGTQYFGPGTRLLVL.

This chain uses TRBV7-9 with TRBJ2-3; D possibly corresponds to TRBD2 (6 bases). With 5 bases removed from V and 3 bases from J, the gap between germline ends came to 18 bases. The CDR3 is 16 residues long. In germline, CDR1 is SEHNR, CDR2 FQNEAQ (reference sequence). The CDR3 region is CASSLTAGWRTDTQYF. The CDR3 DNA reads as TGTGCCAGCAGCCTCACCGCGGGGTGGCGGACAGATACGCAGTATTTT.

The J gene is TRBJ2-1, the V gene TRBV5-1; tentative D call: TRBD1 (5 bases). This CDR3 has 14 residues. Germline CDR1 is SGHRS and CDR2 is YFSETQ. The V and J ends lost 5 bases and 7 bases respectively, with 16 bases between them. The CDR3 spells CASRDSFSGNEQFF. CDR3 DNA: TGCGCCAGCAGGGATAGCTTTTCAGGGAATGAGCAGTTCTTC.

This sequence joins TRBV6-1 and TRBJ1-4; TRBD1 might be the D (5 bases). CDR1 and CDR2 from the germline V gene are MNHNS and SASEGT. V lost 8 bases, J lost 3 bases, and 16 bases lay in between. This CDR3 has 15 residues. This CDR3 is CASGLTAHSNEKLFF. CDR3 bases: TGTGCCAGCGGATTGACAGCACATTCTAATGAAAAACTGTTTTTT.

This chain links TRBV9 with TRBJ1-3; TRBD1 agrees at 7 bases. Germline CDR1 and CDR2: SGDLS and YYNGEE. J lost 4 bases, V lost 3 bases, and 7 bases had no gene match. This CDR3 has 15 residues. Written as DNA, the CDR3 is TGTGCCAGCAGCGCCCGACAGGGAGCGGGAAACACCATATATTTT. This codes for CASSARQGAGNTIYF.

Remarks on this clone: Other DNA sequences in this specimen translate into the identical CDR3. DNA for the CDR3: TGTGCCAGCAGTGTTAACTATGGCTACACCTTC. This translates into CASSVNYGYTF. V is TRBV6-1 and J is TRBJ1-2; D is unclear. The CDR3 contains 11 residues. V was pared by 4 bases and J by 1 base, with 1 base between. Germline V gene lookup returns CDR1 MNHNS and CDR2 SASEGT.

The chain carries TRBV2 and TRBJ1-5; the D is unclear. There are 15 residues in the CDR3. V was cut by 3 bases and J by 2 bases, with 11 bases left in between. Germline values: CDR1 SNHLY, CDR2 FYNNEI. CDR3 region: CASSEPRKGNQPQHF. The CDR3 region has the DNA TGTGCCAGCAGTGAGCCGCGAAAGGGCAATCAGCCCCAGCATTTT.

The gene calls are TRBV7-2 and TRBJ2-1, with 7 nucleotides matching TRBD2. The CDR3 runs 16 residues. Germline assignment: CDR1 SGHTA and CDR2 FQGNSA. Germline trimming cut 5 bases from V and 1 base from J; bases unmatched to any gene: 8. The CDR3 loop reads CASSRIAGASYNEQFF. The CDR3 DNA reads TGTGCCAGCAGCCGTATAGCGGGTGCTTCCTACAATGAGCAGTTCTTC.

The chain joins TRBV6-5 to TRBJ1-1, with D uncertain. V gave up 8 bases and J gave up 11 bases, with 27 bases separating them. Germline values: CDR1 MNHEY, CDR2 SVGAGI. This CDR3 comprises 15 residues. The CDR3 is CASGSFRSTEIGAFF. The CDR3 bases are TGTGCCAGCGGGTCGTTTCGAAGCACCGAAATAGGGGCTTTCTTT.

The chain employs TRBV21-1 and TRBJ2-7; TRBD2 is taken as the D call from the table, unchecked against the DNA. TRBV21-1 is described as a pseudogene. The CDR3 is 15 amino acids. The CDR3 coding sequence is TGTGCCAGCAGCAAAATAAGCGGGAGGGGCCACGAGCAGTACTTC. This translates into CASSKISGRGHEQYF.

This chain uses TRBV7-3 with TRBJ1-5; perhaps TRBD1 as D (6 bases). The length of the CDR3 is 19 residues. V gave up 5 bases and J gave up 4 bases, with 27 bases separating them. Germline CDR1 and CDR2: SGHTA and FQGTGA. CDR3 sequence: CASSPPITGLHRENQPQHF. CDR3 nucleotides: TGTGCCAGCAGCCCACCTATAACGGGGCTCCACAGGGAAAATCAGCCCCAGCATTTT.

This chain connects TRBV7-6 to TRBJ1-2; possible D gene TRBD1, 5 bases. Germline CDR1 and CDR2: SGHVS and FNYEAQ. This CDR3 spans 13 amino acids. Trimming removed 8 bases from V and 4 bases from J, with 14 bases in between. CDR3 sequence (DNA): TGTGCCAGCGCCGAGGACACACTCTATGGCTACACCTTC. It is translated as CASAEDTLYGYTF.

The chain joins TRBV28 to TRBJ1-2; perhaps TRBD1 as D (6 bases). CDR1 is MDHEN and CDR2 is SYDVKM in the germline V gene. Trimming stripped 6 bases from V and 7 bases from J, with 12 bases between. This CDR3 comprises 12 residues. This CDR3 reads CASRGAVGGYTF. The CDR3 DNA follows: TGTGCCAGCAGGGGGGCCGTAGGTGGCTACACCTTC.

This rearrangement joins TRBV30 to TRBJ2-5, with a possible D match to TRBD2 (6 bases). Germline values: CDR1 GTSNPN, CDR2 SVGIG (reference sequence). Trimming cost V 3 bases and J 2 bases, with 10 bases left between them. The CDR3 is 13 amino acids. CDR3 DNA sequence: TGTGCCTGGAGGTTAGCGGATCAAGAGACCCAGTACTTC. Protein sequence: CAWRLADQETQYF.

This chain links TRBV28 with TRBJ2-1, with 13 bases identical to TRBD2. This CDR3 region has 14 residues. V dropped 5 bases and J dropped 8; count of bases not matched to a gene: 3. Per the germline V gene, CDR1 is MDHEN and CDR2 is SYDVKM. This CDR3 is CASSGLAGAHEQFF. CDR3 DNA sequence: TGTGCCAGCAGTGGACTAGCGGGAGCCCATGAGCAGTTCTTC.

There are a few counts of this clone. This sample also contains other DNA sequences that code for the same CDR3. The chain employs TRBV5-1 and TRBJ2-1; D call uncertain. CDR1 and CDR2 from the germline V gene are SGHRS and YFSETQ. V was trimmed by 0 bases and J by 0 bases, leaving 7 bases between them. The CDR3 contains 15 residues. The CDR3 DNA reads as TGCGCCAGCAGCTTGGGGGTGGGCTCCTACAATGAGCAGTTCTTC. Translating it yields CASSLGVGSYNEQFF.

The chain combines TRBV30 with TRBJ1-4; the D gene is possibly TRBD1 (6 bases). Germline values: CDR1 GTSNPN, CDR2 SVGIG (reference sequence). Trimming removed 6 bases from V and 6 bases from J, with 14 bases in between. The length of the CDR3 is 13 residues. CDR3 protein: CACQTGSYEKLFF. The CDR3 DNA follows: TGTGCCTGCCAAACAGGGTCATATGAAAAACTGTTTTTT.

The genes are TRBV6-6 and TRBJ2-5, with 7 bases fitting TRBD1. The CDR3 sequence is 13 residues long. V was pared by 6 bases and J by 5 bases, with 6 bases of the junction left unmatched. The germline CDR1 and CDR2 sequences are MNHNY and SVGAGI (reference sequence). CDR3 nucleotides: TGTGCCAGCAGAGCGACAGGGATCGAGACCCAGTACTTC. Protein sequence: CASRATGIETQYF.

This rearrangement joins TRBV5-5 to TRBJ2-2, with 13 positions matching TRBD2. V shed 3 bases, J shed 6 bases, and the junction held 2 bases outside the gene matches. The CDR3 is 15 residues long. CDR1 is SGHKS, CDR2 YYEKEE, per germline (reference sequence). CDR3 coding DNA: TGTGCCAGCAGCTCACTAGCGGGAGGGTCCGGGGAGCTGTTTTTT. Translating gives CASSSLAGGSGELFF.